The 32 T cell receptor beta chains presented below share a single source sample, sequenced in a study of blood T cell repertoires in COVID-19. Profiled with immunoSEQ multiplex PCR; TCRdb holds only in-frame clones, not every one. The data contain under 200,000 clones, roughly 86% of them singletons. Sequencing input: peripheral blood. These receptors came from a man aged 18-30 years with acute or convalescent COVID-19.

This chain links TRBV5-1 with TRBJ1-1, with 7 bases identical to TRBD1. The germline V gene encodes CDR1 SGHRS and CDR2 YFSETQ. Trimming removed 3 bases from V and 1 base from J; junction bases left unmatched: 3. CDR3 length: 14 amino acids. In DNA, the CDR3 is TGCGCCAGCAGCTGGGGACAGAAGAACACTGAAGCTTTCTTT. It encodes CASSWGQKNTEAFF.

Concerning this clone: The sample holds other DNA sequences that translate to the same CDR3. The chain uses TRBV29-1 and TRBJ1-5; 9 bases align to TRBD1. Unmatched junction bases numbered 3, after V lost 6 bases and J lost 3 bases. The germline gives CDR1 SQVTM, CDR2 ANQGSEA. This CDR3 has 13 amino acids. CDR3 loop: CSVGQGYNQPQHF. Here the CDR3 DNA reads TGCAGCGTAGGACAGGGGTACAATCAGCCCCAGCATTTT.

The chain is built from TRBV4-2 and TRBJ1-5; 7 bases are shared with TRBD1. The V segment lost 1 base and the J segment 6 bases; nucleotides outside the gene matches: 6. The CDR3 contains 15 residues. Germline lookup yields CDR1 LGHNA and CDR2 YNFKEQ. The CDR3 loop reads CASSQVAGGGQPQHF. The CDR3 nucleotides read TGTGCCAGCAGCCAAGTGGCAGGGGGAGGTCAGCCCCAGCATTTT.

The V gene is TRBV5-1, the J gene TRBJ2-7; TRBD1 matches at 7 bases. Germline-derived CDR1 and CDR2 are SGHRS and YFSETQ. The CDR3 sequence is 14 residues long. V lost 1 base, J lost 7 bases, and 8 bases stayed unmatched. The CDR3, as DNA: TGCGCCAGCAGCTTGTCGCAGGGGGTAAATGAGCAGTACTTC. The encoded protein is CASSLSQGVNEQYF.

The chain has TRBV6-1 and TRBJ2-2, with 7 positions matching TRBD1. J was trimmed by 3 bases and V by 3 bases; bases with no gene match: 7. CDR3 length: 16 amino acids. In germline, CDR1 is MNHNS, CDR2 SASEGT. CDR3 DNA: TGTGCCAGCAGTGAGGAGACAGGGCCGTACACCGGGGAGCTGTTTTTT. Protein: CASSEETGPYTGELFF.

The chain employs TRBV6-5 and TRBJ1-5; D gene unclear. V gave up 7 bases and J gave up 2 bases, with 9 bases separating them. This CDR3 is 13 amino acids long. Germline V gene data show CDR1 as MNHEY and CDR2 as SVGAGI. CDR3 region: CASTADRNQPQHF. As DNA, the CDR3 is TGTGCCAGCACAGCGGATCGCAATCAGCCCCAGCATTTT.

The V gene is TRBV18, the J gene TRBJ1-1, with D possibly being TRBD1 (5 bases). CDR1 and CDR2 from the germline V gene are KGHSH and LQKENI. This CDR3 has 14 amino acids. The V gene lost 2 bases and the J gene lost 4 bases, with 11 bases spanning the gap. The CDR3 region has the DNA TGTGCCAGCTCACCAGGAGGGGATGGCACTGAAGCTTTCTTT. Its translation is CASSPGGDGTEAFF.

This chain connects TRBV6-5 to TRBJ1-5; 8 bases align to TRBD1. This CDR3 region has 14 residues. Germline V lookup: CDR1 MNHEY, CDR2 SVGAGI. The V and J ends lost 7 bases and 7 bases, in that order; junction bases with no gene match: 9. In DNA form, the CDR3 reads TGTGCCAGCACTCCAGGGGGCCCGAGGCAGCCCCAGCATTTT. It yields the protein CASTPGGPRQPQHF.

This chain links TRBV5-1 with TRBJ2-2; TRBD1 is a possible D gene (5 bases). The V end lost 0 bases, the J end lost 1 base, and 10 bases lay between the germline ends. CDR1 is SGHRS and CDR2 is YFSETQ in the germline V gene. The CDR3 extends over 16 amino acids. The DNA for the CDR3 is TGCGCCAGCAGCTTGGAACCTCAGGGGAACACCGGGGAGCTGTTTTTT. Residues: CASSLEPQGNTGELFF.

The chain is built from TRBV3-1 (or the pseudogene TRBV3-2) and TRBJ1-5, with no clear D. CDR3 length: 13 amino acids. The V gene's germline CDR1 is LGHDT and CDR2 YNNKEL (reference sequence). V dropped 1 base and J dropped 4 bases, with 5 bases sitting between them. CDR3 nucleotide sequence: TGTGCCAGCAGCCAAGGGGCGAATCAGCCCCAGCATTTT. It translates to CASSQGANQPQHF.

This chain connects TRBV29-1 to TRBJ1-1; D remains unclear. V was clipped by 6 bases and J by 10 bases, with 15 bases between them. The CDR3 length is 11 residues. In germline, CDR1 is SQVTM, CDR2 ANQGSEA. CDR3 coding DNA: TGCAGCGTCCCGGGGTCTGCGGGAGCTTTCTTT. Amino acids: CSVPGSAGAFF.

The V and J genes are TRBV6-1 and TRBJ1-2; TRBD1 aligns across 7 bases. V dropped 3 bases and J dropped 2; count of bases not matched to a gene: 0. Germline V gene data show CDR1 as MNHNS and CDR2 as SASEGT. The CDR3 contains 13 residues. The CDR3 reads CASSETGNYGYTF. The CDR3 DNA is TGTGCCAGCAGTGAGACAGGGAACTATGGCTACACCTTC.

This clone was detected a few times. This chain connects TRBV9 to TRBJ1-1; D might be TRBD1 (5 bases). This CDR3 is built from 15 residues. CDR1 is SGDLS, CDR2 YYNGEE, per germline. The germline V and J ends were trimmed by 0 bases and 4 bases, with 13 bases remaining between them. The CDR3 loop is CASSVGGGMGTEAFF. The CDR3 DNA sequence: TGTGCCAGCAGCGTAGGTGGGGGGATGGGCACTGAAGCTTTCTTT. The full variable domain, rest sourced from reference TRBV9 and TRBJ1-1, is DSGVTQTPKHLITATGQRVTLRCSPRSGDLSVYWYQQSLDQGLQFLIQYYNGEERAKGNILERFSAQQFPDLHSELNLSSLELGDSALYFCASSVGGGMGTEAFFGQGTRLTVV.

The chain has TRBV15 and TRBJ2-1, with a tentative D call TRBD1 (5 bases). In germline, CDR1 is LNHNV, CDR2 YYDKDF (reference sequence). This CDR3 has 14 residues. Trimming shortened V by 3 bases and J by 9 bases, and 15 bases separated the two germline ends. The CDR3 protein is CATSSLPQGTEQFF. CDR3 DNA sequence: TGTGCCACCAGCAGCTTACCTCAGGGCACTGAGCAGTTCTTC.

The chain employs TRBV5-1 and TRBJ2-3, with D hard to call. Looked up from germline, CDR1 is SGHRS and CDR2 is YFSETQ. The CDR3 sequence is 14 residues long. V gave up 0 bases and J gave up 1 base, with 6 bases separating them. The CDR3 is CASSLVPGTDTQYF. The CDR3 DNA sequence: TGCGCCAGCAGCTTGGTACCAGGCACAGATACGCAGTATTTT.

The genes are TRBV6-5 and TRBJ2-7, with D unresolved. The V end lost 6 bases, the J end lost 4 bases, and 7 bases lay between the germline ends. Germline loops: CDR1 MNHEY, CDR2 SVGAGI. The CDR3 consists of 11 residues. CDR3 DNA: TGTGCCAGCAGCCCAACTTACGAGCAGTACTTC. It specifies CASSPTYEQYF.

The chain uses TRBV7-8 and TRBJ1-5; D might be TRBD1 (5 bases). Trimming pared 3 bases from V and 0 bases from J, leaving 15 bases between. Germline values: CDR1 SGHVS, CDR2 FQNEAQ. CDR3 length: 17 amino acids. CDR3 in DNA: TGTGCCAGCAGCTTTTCGGGAGGGACGTATAGCAATCAGCCCCAGCATTTT. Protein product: CASSFSGGTYSNQPQHF.

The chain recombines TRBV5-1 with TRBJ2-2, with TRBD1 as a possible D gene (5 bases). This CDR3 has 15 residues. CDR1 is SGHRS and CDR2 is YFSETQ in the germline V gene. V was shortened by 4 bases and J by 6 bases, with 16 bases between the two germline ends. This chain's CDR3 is CASSKTEQGSGELFF. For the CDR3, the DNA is TGCGCCAGCAGCAAGACCGAGCAGGGATCCGGGGAGCTGTTTTTT.

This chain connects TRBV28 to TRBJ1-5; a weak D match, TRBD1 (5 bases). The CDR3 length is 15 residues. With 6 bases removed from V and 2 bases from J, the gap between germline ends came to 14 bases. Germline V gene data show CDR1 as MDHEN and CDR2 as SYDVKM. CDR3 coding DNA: TGTGCCAGCAGCCCCCGGGGGGGTGGCAATCAGCCCCAGCATTTT. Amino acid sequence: CASSPRGGGNQPQHF.

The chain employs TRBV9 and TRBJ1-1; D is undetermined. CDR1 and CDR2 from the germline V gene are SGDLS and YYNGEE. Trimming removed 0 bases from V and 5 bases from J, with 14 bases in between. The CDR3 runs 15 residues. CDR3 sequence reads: CASSVGGEGWTEAFF. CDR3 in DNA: TGTGCCAGCAGCGTAGGAGGCGAGGGATGGACTGAAGCTTTCTTT.

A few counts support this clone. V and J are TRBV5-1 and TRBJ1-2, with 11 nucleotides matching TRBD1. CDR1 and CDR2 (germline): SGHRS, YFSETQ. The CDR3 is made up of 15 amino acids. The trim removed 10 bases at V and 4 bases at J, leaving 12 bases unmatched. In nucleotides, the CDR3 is TGCGCCTCAAGACCCCCCGGGACAGGGGGCTATGGCTACACCTTC. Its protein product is CASRPPGTGGYGYTF. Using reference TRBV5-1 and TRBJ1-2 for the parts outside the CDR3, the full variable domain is KAGVTQTPRYLIKTRGQQVTLSCSPISGHRSVSWYQQTPGQGLQFLFEYFSETQRNKGNFPGRFSGRQFSNSRSEMNVSTLELGDSALYLCASRPPGTGGYGYTFGSGTRLTVV.

For the CDR3, the DNA is TGTGCCAGCAGCTTAGCGGCTAGCGGGGACGAGGAGCTGTTTTTT. Translating it yields CASSLAASGDEELFF. The V gene is TRBV7-9, the J gene TRBJ2-2; 9 bases are a match to TRBD2. CDR3 length equals 15 residues. V lost 0 bases, J lost 10 bases, and 6 bases stayed unmatched. Germline V gene data show CDR1 as SEHNR and CDR2 as FQNEAQ (reference sequence).

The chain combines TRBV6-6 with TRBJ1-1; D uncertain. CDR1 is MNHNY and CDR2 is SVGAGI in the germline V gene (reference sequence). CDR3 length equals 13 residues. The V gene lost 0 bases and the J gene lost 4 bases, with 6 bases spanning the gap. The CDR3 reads CASSYSGVTEAFF. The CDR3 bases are TGTGCCAGCAGTTACTCAGGAGTCACTGAAGCTTTCTTT.

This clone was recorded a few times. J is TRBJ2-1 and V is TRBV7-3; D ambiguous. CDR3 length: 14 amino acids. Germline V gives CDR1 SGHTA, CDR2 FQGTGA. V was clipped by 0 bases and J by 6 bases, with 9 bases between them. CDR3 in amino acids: CASSLTHSSNEQFF. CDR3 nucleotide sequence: TGTGCCAGCAGCTTAACACACAGTTCCAATGAGCAGTTCTTC.

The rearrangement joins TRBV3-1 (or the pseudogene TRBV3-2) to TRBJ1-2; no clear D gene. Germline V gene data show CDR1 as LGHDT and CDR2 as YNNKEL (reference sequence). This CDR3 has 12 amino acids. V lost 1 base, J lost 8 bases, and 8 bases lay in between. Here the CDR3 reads CASSQGSRGYTF. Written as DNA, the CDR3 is TGTGCCAGCAGCCAAGGATCCCGGGGCTACACCTTC.

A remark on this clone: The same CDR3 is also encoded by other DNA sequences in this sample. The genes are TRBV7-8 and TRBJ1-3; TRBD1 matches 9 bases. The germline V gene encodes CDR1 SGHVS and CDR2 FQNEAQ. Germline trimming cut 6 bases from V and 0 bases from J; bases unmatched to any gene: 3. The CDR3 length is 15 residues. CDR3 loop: CASSRDRASGNTIYF. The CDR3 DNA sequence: TGTGCCAGCAGTAGGGACAGGGCCTCTGGAAACACCATATATTTT.

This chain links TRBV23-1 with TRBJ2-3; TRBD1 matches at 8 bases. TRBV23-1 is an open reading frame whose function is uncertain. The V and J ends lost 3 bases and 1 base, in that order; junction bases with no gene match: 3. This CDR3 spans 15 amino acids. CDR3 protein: CASSQGGQGTDTQYF. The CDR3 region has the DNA TGCGCCAGCAGTCAGGGGGGACAGGGCACAGATACGCAGTATTTT.

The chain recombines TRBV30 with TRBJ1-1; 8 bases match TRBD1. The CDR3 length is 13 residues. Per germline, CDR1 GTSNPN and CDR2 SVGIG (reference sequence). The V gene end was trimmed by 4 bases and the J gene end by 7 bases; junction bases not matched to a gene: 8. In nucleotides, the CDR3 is TGTGCCTGGATACCCTGGACAGGGAGTGAAGCTTTCTTT. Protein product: CAWIPWTGSEAFF.

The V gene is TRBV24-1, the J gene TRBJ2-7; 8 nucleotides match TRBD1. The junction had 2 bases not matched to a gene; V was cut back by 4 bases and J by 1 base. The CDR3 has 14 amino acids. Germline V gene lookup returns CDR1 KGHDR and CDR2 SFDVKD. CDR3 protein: CATSETGDSYEQYF. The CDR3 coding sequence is TGTGCCACCAGTGAGACAGGGGATTCCTACGAGCAGTACTTC.

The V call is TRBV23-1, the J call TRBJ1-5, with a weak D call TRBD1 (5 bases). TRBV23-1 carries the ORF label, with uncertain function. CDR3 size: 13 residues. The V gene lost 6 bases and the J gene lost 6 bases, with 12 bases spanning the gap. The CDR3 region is CASSPLGLQPQHF. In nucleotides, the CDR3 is TGCGCCAGCAGCCCTTTGGGGCTTCAGCCCCAGCATTTT.

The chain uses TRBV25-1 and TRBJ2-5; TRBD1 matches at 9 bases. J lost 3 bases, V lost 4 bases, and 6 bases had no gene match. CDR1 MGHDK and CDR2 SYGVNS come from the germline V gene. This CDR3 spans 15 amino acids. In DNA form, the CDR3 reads TGTGCCAGCAGTGCCGGGACAGGGCCTAAAGAGACCCAGTACTTC. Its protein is CASSAGTGPKETQYF.

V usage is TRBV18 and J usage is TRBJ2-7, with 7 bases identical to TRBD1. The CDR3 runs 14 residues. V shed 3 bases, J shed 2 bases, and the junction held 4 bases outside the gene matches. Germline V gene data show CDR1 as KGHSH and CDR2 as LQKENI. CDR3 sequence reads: CASSPDRPTYEQYV. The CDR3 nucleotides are TGTGCCAGCTCACCGGACAGGCCGACCTACGAGCAGTACGTC.